This is a list of T cell receptor beta chains from one sample in a study of graft-versus-host responses after intestinal transplantation. The antigens these receptors bind are not known. Clones were read by immunoSEQ multiplex PCR, and TCRdb kept only the in-frame ones, dropping some. This table holds around 64,000 clones, almost 95% found once. Material: unstimulated CD4+ T cells sorted from spleen or lymph node cells, obtained before transplant. All receptors come from a human donor who was the organ donor for an intestinal transplant. Each CDR3 is given with its conserved first and last residue. Fields, in order: V gene, CDR3 protein.

v_call: TRBV4-1
cdr3_aa: CASSQDRERTVYGYTF

v_call: TRBV6-1
cdr3_aa: CASSEREGQPQHF

v_call: TRBV10-1
cdr3_aa: CASRDPPLYYGYTF

v_call: TRBV5-4
cdr3_aa: CASSLRGNQETQYF

v_call: TRBV5-1
cdr3_aa: CASSLLRDLYTGELFF

v_call: TRBV7-5
cdr3_aa: CARSWQGYTSYEQYF

v_call: TRBV6-1
cdr3_aa: CASSELAGGPDTQYF

v_call: TRBV5-1
cdr3_aa: CASSLGNPGNTIYF

v_call: TRBV27
cdr3_aa: CASSFRQFSYEQYF

v_call: TRBV9
cdr3_aa: CASSVTPQGETEAFF

v_call: TRBV5-1
cdr3_aa: CASSLAERFLETQYF

v_call: TRBV7-8
cdr3_aa: CASSLVVTDTQYF

v_call: TRBV7-8
cdr3_aa: CASSLIEEQYF

v_call: TRBV5-1
cdr3_aa: CASSLTGGNTIYF

v_call: TRBV7-2
cdr3_aa: CASSLYGFDTQYF

v_call: TRBV10-3
cdr3_aa: CAISETGASSTDTQYF

v_call: TRBV7-9
cdr3_aa: CASSFFRGGLYNEQFF

v_call: TRBV9
cdr3_aa: CASSVAAGQHYEQYF

v_call: TRBV11-2
cdr3_aa: CASSTARGRAEAFF

v_call: TRBV5-1
cdr3_aa: CASSLSGVSSYNEQFF

v_call: TRBV5-5
cdr3_aa: CASSSKGGVNTEAFF

v_call: TRBV12-5
cdr3_aa: CASGLKVRTSSSYNSPLHF

v_call: TRBV19
cdr3_aa: CASSMGAGGYTF

v_call: TRBV5-1
cdr3_aa: CASSAGTRKETQYF

v_call: TRBV10-3
cdr3_aa: CAIHPNHSGAEGYTF

v_call: TRBV5-1
cdr3_aa: CASSLVGGDSGNTIYF

v_call: TRBV10-3
cdr3_aa: CAISDSPGAGRDTQYF

v_call: TRBV18
cdr3_aa: CASSPGTNSYEQYF

v_call: TRBV6-5
cdr3_aa: CASNPLQRSQGYTF

v_call: TRBV4-1
cdr3_aa: CASSQAAGGYFANTGELFF

v_call: TRBV15
cdr3_aa: CATSRVGLGSYEQYF

v_call: TRBV27
cdr3_aa: CASSFGTSGGATGELFF

v_call: TRBV21-1
cdr3_aa: CASSKEGGTDTQYF

v_call: TRBV6-1
cdr3_aa: CASSDYIWGGTNEKLFF

v_call: TRBV30
cdr3_aa: CAWSVRSGQRQPQHF

v_call: TRBV6-1
cdr3_aa: CASKGVGWAQETQYF

v_call: TRBV6-6
cdr3_aa: CASSGGSSYNEQFF

v_call: TRBV7-6
cdr3_aa: CAAAILGQANGNTIYF

v_call: TRBV7-2
cdr3_aa: CASSLERSNTGELFF

v_call: TRBV14
cdr3_aa: CASSREQGAPGNTIYF

v_call: TRBV23-1
cdr3_aa: CASSQSLNIYGYTF

v_call: TRBV7-8
cdr3_aa: CASSLPGARGGNEQFF

v_call: TRBV7-2
cdr3_aa: CASSLAHPGSAKNIQYF

v_call: TRBV6-1
cdr3_aa: CASSEAGLSYNEQFF

v_call: TRBV7-2
cdr3_aa: CASSLDTYEQYF

v_call: TRBV10-3
cdr3_aa: CAISGTYSNQPQHF